This T cell receptor (beta chain) was obtained from a study of human thymus T cells. The CDR3 has 14 residues. V was shortened by 0 bases and J by 4 bases, with 10 bases between the two germline ends. The germline CDR1 and CDR2 sequences are SGHKS and YYEKEE (reference sequence). Sequencing used immunoSEQ multiplex PCR; TCRdb keeps in-frame clones, though not all of them. Here the sample spans about 120,000 clones, around 95% being singletons. The study, taken as a whole, reports: What appeared biased in thymic and blood repertoires was the usage of V and J genes. Reports from related research described highly overlapping thymic repertoires among unrelated individuals.

This clone was seen only once. The antigen is unknown. Thymus tissue for the work was resected from patients undergoing corrective heart surgery. The V gene is TRBV5-5, the J gene TRBJ2-5; D not resolved. The clonotype comes from a boy younger than two with a congenital heart defect but otherwise immunologically healthy. Sequenced input: thymus tissue. CDR3 coding DNA: TGTGCCAGCAGCTTGGAGGTTTTCGGAGAGACCCAGTACTTC. Protein product: CASSLEVFGETQYF.